These 20 T cell receptor beta chains were all obtained from the same sample, sequenced in a study of shared clonotypes between healthy human individuals. Measured with immunoSEQ multiplex PCR; TCRdb has only the in-frame clones, and not every one. The table has around 1.1 million clones, around 82% seen once. The sample comprised memory CD4+ T cells from PBMCs. Specified subset: CD45RA-negative fraction. All receptors derive from a man aged 18 to 29 in good health. Some clones in this sample may be carry-over from other donors' samples.

The V and J genes are TRBV6-6 and TRBJ1-2; D gene ambiguous. Germline CDR1 MNHNY, CDR2 SVGAGI (reference sequence). The CDR3 has 12 residues. V lost 2 bases to trimming and J lost 8 bases, with 9 bases between them. CDR3: CASSYRGEGYTF. CDR3 DNA sequence: TGTGCCAGCAGTTACCGTGGGGAGGGCTACACCTTC.

This chain connects TRBV5-4 to TRBJ2-6; 9 positions agree with TRBD1. The CDR3 loop spans 18 amino acids. Per the germline V gene, CDR1 is SGHNT and CDR2 is YYREEE (reference sequence). The V and J ends lost 5 bases and 1 base, in that order; junction bases with no gene match: 10. The CDR3 spells CASSFPGQGPSGANVLTF. CDR3 nucleotides: TGTGCCAGCAGTTTTCCGGGACAGGGACCGTCTGGGGCCAACGTCCTGACTTTC. The full variable domain, completed using reference TRBV5-4 and TRBJ2-6, is ETGVTQSPTHLIKTRGQQVTLRCSSQSGHNTVSWYQQALGQGPQFIFQYYREEENGRGNFPPRFSGLQFPNYSSELNVNALELDDSALYLCASSFPGQGPSGANVLTFGAGSRLTVL.

The chain employs TRBV5-1 and TRBJ1-4; D might be TRBD1 (5 bases). The CDR3 is 14 amino acids. Trimming stripped 5 bases from V and 3 bases from J, with 11 bases between. CDR1 and CDR2 from the germline V gene are SGHRS and YFSETQ. The CDR3 here is CASRAGTSNEKLFF. In nucleotides, the CDR3 is TGCGCCAGCAGAGCCGGGACGTCTAATGAAAAACTGTTTTTT.

This chain uses TRBV5-1 with TRBJ2-1, with TRBD1 matching 7 bases. The germline V gene encodes CDR1 SGHRS and CDR2 YFSETQ. V lost 5 bases, J lost 0 bases, and 5 bases stayed unmatched. This CDR3 has 15 residues. The CDR3 nucleotides are TGCGCCAGCAGACGACAGGGAGCCTCCTACAATGAGCAGTTCTTC. Its protein product is CASRRQGASYNEQFF.

The chain has TRBV6-6 and TRBJ2-1, with 7 positions matching TRBD2. J was trimmed by 3 bases and V by 8 bases; bases with no gene match: 4. Germline CDR1 and CDR2: MNHNY and SVGAGI (reference sequence). The CDR3 spans 13 residues. DNA of the CDR3: TGTGCCAGCTCACTAGCGAACTACAATGAGCAGTTCTTC. Translating it yields CASSLANYNEQFF.

The chain carries TRBV9 and TRBJ2-1, with TRBD2 matching over 11 bases. Trimming removed 3 bases from V and 7 bases from J; junction bases left unmatched: 12. CDR1 is SGDLS, CDR2 YYNGEE, per germline. The CDR3 consists of 17 residues. CDR3 nucleotides: TGTGCCAGCAGCGCCCAGGTAGCGGGAGGGTGGAGGAATGAGCAGTTCTTC. Translated, it gives CASSAQVAGGWRNEQFF.

The chain couples TRBV5-1 to TRBJ2-1, with D possibly matching TRBD1 (5 bases). This CDR3 comprises 15 residues. CDR1 and CDR2 (germline): SGHRS, YFSETQ. Deletions cut 3 bases from V and 3 bases from J, with 13 bases between. The CDR3 nucleotides are TGCGCCAGCAGCTGGGGCCAGTCCTACTACAATGAGCAGTTCTTC. Translated: CASSWGQSYYNEQFF.

The V and J genes are TRBV1 and TRBJ2-7; TRBD1, the D gene given by the table, was not confirmed from the DNA. TRBV1 is a pseudogene. There are 20 residues in the CDR3. CDR3 residues: CTSSLSKTGAWAKVSYEQYF. The CDR3 DNA sequence: TGCACCAGCAGCCTATCTAAGACAGGGGCTTGGGCGAAGGTGTCCTACGAGCAGTACTTC.

The CDR3 nucleotides are TGTGCCAGCGGGACAGGGGGCAGCAATCAGCCCCAGCATTTT. It is translated as CASGTGGSNQPQHF. V gene TRBV11-2 combines with J gene TRBJ1-5; the match to TRBD1 covers 12 bases. The V and J ends lost 8 bases and 1 base, in that order; junction bases with no gene match: 0. The CDR3 length is 14 residues. Germline V gene lookup returns CDR1 SGHAT and CDR2 FQNNGV.

The chain combines TRBV7-3 with TRBJ2-2; no reliable D call. Germline V gene lookup returns CDR1 SGHTA and CDR2 FQGTGA. The CDR3 contains 13 residues. Trimming pared 5 bases from V and 5 bases from J, leaving 9 bases between. The CDR3 nucleotides are TGTGCCAGCAGCCAAAGCGTAACCGGGGAGCTGTTTTTT. The encoded protein is CASSQSVTGELFF.

This clone appeared a few times. The rearrangement links TRBV27 to TRBJ2-1; D unresolved. From germline, CDR1 is MNHEY and CDR2 SMNVEV (reference sequence). This CDR3 is 14 amino acids long. Trimming stripped 0 bases from V and 8 bases from J, with 11 bases between. The CDR3 sequence: CASSLSRLTDEQFF. For the CDR3, the DNA is TGTGCCAGCAGTTTATCGAGGCTGACCGATGAGCAGTTCTTC.

This clone is a singleton in its sample. V is TRBV6-5 and J is TRBJ1-1; a possible D gene is TRBD1 (5 bases). V dropped 5 bases and J dropped 6 bases, with 13 bases sitting between them. From germline, CDR1 is MNHEY and CDR2 SVGAGI. The CDR3 runs 13 residues. DNA of the CDR3: TGTGCCAGCAGTCCCAGGGACCGCCCTGAAGCTTTCTTT. Residues: CASSPRDRPEAFF.

The CDR3 nucleotides are TGTGCCAGCAGCTCGGCAGCTTTGGGCGAGCAGTACTTC. This sequence encodes CASSSAALGEQYF. V gene TRBV11-2 combines with J gene TRBJ2-7; D unclear. The CDR3 runs 13 residues. In germline, CDR1 is SGHAT, CDR2 FQNNGV. Between the trimmed V and J ends, which lost 4 bases and 6 bases, there was a span of 13 bases.

This chain links TRBV4-2 with TRBJ2-1, with 8 bases lining up with TRBD2. The V gene end was trimmed by 0 bases and the J gene end by 5 bases; junction bases not matched to a gene: 15. The CDR3 spans 19 residues. Germline V CDR1 and CDR2: LGHNA, YNFKEQ. The DNA for the CDR3 is TGTGCCAGCAGCCAAGATTTTACGGGAGGGCCTTTGAGAAACAATGAGCAGTTCTTC. Translating it yields CASSQDFTGGPLRNNEQFF.

The genes are TRBV29-1 and TRBJ2-7, with D maybe TRBD1 (5 bases). This CDR3 contains 12 residues. V was trimmed by 4 bases and J by 6 bases, leaving 13 bases between them. Looked up from germline, CDR1 is SQVTM and CDR2 is ANQGSEA. CDR3 sequence: CSVAASGPEQYF. DNA of the CDR3: TGCAGCGTTGCGGCGTCAGGGCCCGAGCAGTACTTC.

In this sample, this clone turned up a few times. DNA for the CDR3: TGTGCCAGCAGTTACCCCCTAAGACTAGGGGGCAATGAGCAGTTCTTC. This sequence encodes CASSYPLRLGGNEQFF. This chain uses TRBV6-5 with TRBJ2-1; D might be TRBD1 or TRBD2, each matching 6 bases. The CDR3 contains 16 residues. Deletions cut 2 bases from V and 6 bases from J, with 17 bases between. Germline CDR1 reads MNHEY; CDR2 reads SVGAGI.

This clone was seen at least ten times. Other DNA sequences in the sample encode the same CDR3. The chain is built from TRBV6-6 and TRBJ1-4; D is unresolved. Trimming shortened V by 0 bases and J by 7 bases, and 3 bases separated the two germline ends. From germline, CDR1 is MNHNY and CDR2 SVGAGI (reference sequence). The CDR3 has 12 amino acids. The CDR3 is CASSYSGEKLFF. The CDR3 region has the DNA TGTGCCAGCAGTTACTCTGGTGAAAAACTGTTTTTT.

V usage is TRBV30 and J usage is TRBJ1-5; no clear D gene. The V end lost 5 bases, the J end lost 5 bases, and 13 bases lay between the germline ends. Germline values: CDR1 GTSNPN, CDR2 SVGIG (reference sequence). This CDR3 has 13 amino acids. CDR3 region: CAWGYGEDQPQHF. The CDR3 nucleotides are TGTGCCTGGGGCTACGGGGAGGATCAGCCCCAGCATTTT. Supplemented by reference TRBV30 and TRBJ1-5, the full variable domain reads SQTIHQWPATLVQPVGSPLSLECTVEGTSNPNLYWYRQAAGRGLQLLFYSVGIGQISSEVPQNLSASRPQDRQFILSSKKLLLSDSGFYLCAWGYGEDQPQHFGDGTRLSIL.

The CDR3 DNA reads as TGCGCCAGCAGCCGCGGGGTTGCCATGGGAGAGACCCAGTACTTC. This encodes CASSRGVAMGETQYF. The chain uses TRBV5-1 and TRBJ2-5; tentatively, D is TRBD2 (6 bases). Looked up from germline, CDR1 is SGHRS and CDR2 is YFSETQ. Trimming pared 4 bases from V and 4 bases from J, leaving 17 bases between. This CDR3 contains 15 residues.

Comments on this clone: Other nucleotide sequences from this sample produce the same CDR3. The rearrangement uses TRBV20-1 and TRBJ2-7; D gene ambiguous. Trimming shortened V by 3 bases and J by 4 bases, and 7 bases separated the two germline ends. The CDR3 consists of 11 residues. Germline loops: CDR1 DFQATT, CDR2 SNEGSKA (reference sequence). The CDR3 nucleotides are TGCAGTGCTAGGGGTACGTACGAGCAGTACTTC. Translated, it gives CSARGTYEQYF.